A selection of T cell receptor beta chains follows, all from one sample in a study of T cell responses to AZD1222 COVID-19 vaccine. TCRdb's table, derived via immunoSEQ multiplex PCR, lists solely in-frame clones and lacks some. The data hold fewer than 200,000 clones, with approximately 92% observed a single time. The starting material was peripheral blood, obtained on day 0 of AZD1222 vaccination. These receptors all stem from an adult in good health. Both conserved end residues are part of each CDR3. A D gene is named only where the DNA matches it firmly. Size values are once, few and many counts, or a class for expanded clones, and some rows have none.

TRBD1	TRBJ1-2	once	TRBV5-5	CASSYGTDNYGYTF	TGTGCCAGCAGCTACGGGACAGACAACTATGGCTACACCTTC
.	TRBJ1-1	.	TRBV9	CASSLLYRVGNTEAFF	TGTGCCAGCAGCCTTCTCTACAGGGTGGGAAACACTGAAGCTTTCTTT
.	TRBJ1-2	.	TRBV12-3/TRBV12-4	CASSLHREYGYTF	TGTGCCAGCAGTCTCCACAGGGAGTATGGCTACACCTTC
.	TRBJ2-2	.	TRBV7-2	CASSPRTVIGELFF	TGTGCCAGCAGCCCAAGAACTGTTATCGGGGAGCTGTTTTTT
.	TRBJ2-3	.	TRBV18	CASSPTARNTQYF	TGTGCCAGCTCACCGACCGCCCGAAATACGCAGTATTTT
TRBD2	TRBJ2-3	.	TRBV27	CASSLGTSGTDTQYF	TGTGCCAGCAGTTTAGGGACTAGCGGCACAGATACGCAGTATTTT
TRBD2	TRBJ2-1	once	TRBV2	CASKLLAGHNEQFF	TGTGCCAGCAAACTATTAGCGGGGCACAATGAGCAGTTCTTC
.	TRBJ1-1	.	TRBV28	CASSLPWVGGTEAFF	TGTGCCAGCAGTTTACCCTGGGTCGGGGGCACTGAAGCTTTCTTT
.	TRBJ1-1	few	TRBV7-2	CASSSTAAGTEAFF	TGTGCCAGCAGCTCGACAGCTGCGGGCACTGAAGCTTTCTTT
TRBD2	TRBJ2-1	.	TRBV19	CATKAGRAYNEQFF	TGTGCCACTAAAGCGGGAAGGGCATACAATGAGCAGTTCTTC
.	TRBJ1-2	.	TRBV23-1	CASSQLGGCYTF	TGCGCCAGCAGTCAATTGGGAGGTTGCTACACCTTC
.	TRBJ1-4	.	TRBV28	CASRTPGRPNEKLFF	TGTGCCAGCAGAACCCCGGGACGGCCCAATGAAAAACTGTTTTTT
.	TRBJ1-5	.	TRBV6-1	CASSEPARVNQPQHF	TGTGCCAGCAGTGAACCCGCGCGGGTGAATCAGCCCCAGCATTTT
TRBD1	TRBJ2-5	.	TRBV19	CASNHGQGSYETQYF	TGTGCCAGTAACCACGGACAGGGTTCGTACGAGACCCAGTACTTC
TRBD1	TRBJ2-1	.	TRBV4-2	CASSGGQALYNEQFF	TGTGCCAGCAGCGGGGGACAGGCCCTCTACAATGAGCAGTTCTTC
.	TRBJ2-2	.	TRBV5-1	CASSLGRAAGELFF	TGCGCCAGCAGCTTGGGGAGGGCGGCCGGGGAGCTGTTTTTT
.	TRBJ2-3	.	TRBV6-1	CASSEWAGAPGTDTQYF	TGTGCCAGCAGTGAATGGGCGGGGGCCCCAGGCACAGATACGCAGTATTTT
.	TRBJ1-2	.	TRBV7-9	CASSSGATNYGYTF	TGTGCCAGCAGCTCAGGGGCCACTAACTATGGCTACACCTTC
TRBD1	TRBJ1-4	.	TRBV15	CATSRIPGGGNEKLFF	TGTGCCACCAGCCGTATACCAGGGGGCGGGAATGAAAAACTGTTTTTT